The following is a TCR beta chain sequence with its context. Its antigen remains unidentified. The data are from a study of T cells expressing NK-cell markers. Across the whole study: Among the eight sequenced donors, seven tested HCMV-seropositive and one tested seronegative. Findings and limits, study-wide: Leadership of the CD3+CD56-NKG2C+ fraction also belonged to these clonotypes in several donors.

cDNA encoding TCR beta was synthesized via 5'RACE template switching incorporating UMIs. Reanalyzing the 5' RACE reads, TCRdb keeps one entry per CDR3 protein, without DNA. In total, the table holds roughly 350,000 distinct CDR3 sequences. The sequenced material came from blood T cells: a sorted CD56 or NKG2C T cell subset, CD4+ or CD8+ T cells, or bulk PBMC T cells (not recorded which). This sequence was found in a man aged 18 to 69 in good health.

The CDR3: CASSSGQVRQPQHF. V usage is TRBV5-6 and J usage is TRBJ1-5; with no DNA, the TCRdb D assignment of TRBD1 cannot be verified. The CDR3 is made up of 14 amino acids. Looked up from germline, CDR1 is SGHDT and CDR2 is YYEEEE.